The 4 T cell receptor beta chains below come from one sample, sequenced in a study of shared clonotypes between healthy human individuals. Terminally differentiated effector memory CD45RA+ cells were excluded from the naive CD8 cells, which were CD45RO-negative and positively selected for CCR7. Generated by immunoSEQ multiplex PCR, the TCRdb table keeps only in-frame clones and is missing some. This table has about 2.1 million clones, just under 95% appearing once. The sequenced sample consisted of naive CD8+ T cells from PBMCs. The receptor source for this set is a man aged 18 to 29 in good health. Some clones in this sample may be carry-over from other donors' samples.

The V and J genes are TRBV27 and TRBJ1-1, with D uncertain. Germline V lookup: CDR1 MNHEY, CDR2 SMNVEV (reference sequence). The CDR3 loop spans 13 amino acids. With 5 bases removed from V and 1 base from J, the gap between germline ends came to 8 bases. The CDR3 DNA reads TGTGCCAGCAGTACGTGGGGGAACACTGAAGCTTTCTTT. It codes for CASSTWGNTEAFF.

This rearrangement joins TRBV9 to TRBJ2-3; D possibly matches TRBD1 or TRBD2 (6 bases each). CDR1 is SGDLS, CDR2 YYNGEE, per germline. V shed 4 bases and J shed 4 bases, with 13 bases lying between them. CDR3 size: 14 residues. DNA of the CDR3: TGTGCCAGCAGCTCCACAGGGAGGCCAGATACGCAGTATTTT. Translation: CASSSTGRPDTQYF.

This chain links TRBV27 with TRBJ2-2, with a weak D call TRBD2 (5 bases). Germline CDR1 reads MNHEY; CDR2 reads SMNVEV (reference sequence). Trimming removed 2 bases from V and 8 bases from J, with 9 bases in between. The CDR3 loop spans 13 amino acids. CDR3: CASSLRDPGELFF. The CDR3 nucleotides read TGTGCCAGCAGTTTACGGGATCCGGGGGAGCTGTTTTTT.

This clone was counted only a few times. Other DNA sequences in this specimen translate into the identical CDR3. The CDR3 DNA is TGTGCCAGCAGTTTATCTGCCTATAGCAATCAGCCCCAGCATTTT. It specifies CASSLSAYSNQPQHF. V usage is TRBV27 and J usage is TRBJ1-5; D is unresolved. Trimming cost V 0 bases and J 0 bases, with 6 bases left between them. This CDR3 comprises 15 residues. Germline values: CDR1 MNHEY, CDR2 SMNVEV (reference sequence).